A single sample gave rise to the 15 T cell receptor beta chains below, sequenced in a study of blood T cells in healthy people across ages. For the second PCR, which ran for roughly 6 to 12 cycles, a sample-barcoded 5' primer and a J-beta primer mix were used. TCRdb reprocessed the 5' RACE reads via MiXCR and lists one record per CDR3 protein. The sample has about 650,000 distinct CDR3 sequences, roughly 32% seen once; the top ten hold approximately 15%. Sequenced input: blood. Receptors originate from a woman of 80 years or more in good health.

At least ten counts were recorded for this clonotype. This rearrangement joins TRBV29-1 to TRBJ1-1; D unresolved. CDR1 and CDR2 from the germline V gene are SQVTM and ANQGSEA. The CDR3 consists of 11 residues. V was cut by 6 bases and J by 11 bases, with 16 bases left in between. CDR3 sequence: CSVADSLGAFF. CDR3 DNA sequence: TGCAGCGTGGCGGACTCACTTGGCGCTTTCTTT.

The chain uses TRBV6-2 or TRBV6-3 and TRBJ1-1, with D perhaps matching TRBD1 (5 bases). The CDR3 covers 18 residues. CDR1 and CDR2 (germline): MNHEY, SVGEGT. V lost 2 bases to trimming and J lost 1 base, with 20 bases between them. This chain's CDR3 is CASSYPPGGSWTNTEAFF. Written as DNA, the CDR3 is TGTGCCAGCAGTTACCCACCCGGGGGTTCTTGGACGAACACTGAAGCTTTCTTT.

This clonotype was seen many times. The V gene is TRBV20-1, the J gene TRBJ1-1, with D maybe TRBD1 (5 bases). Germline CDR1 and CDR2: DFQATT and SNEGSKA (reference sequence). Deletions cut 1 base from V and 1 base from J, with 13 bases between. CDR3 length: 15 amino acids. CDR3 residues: CSARGGGKSNTEAFF. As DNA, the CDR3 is TGCAGTGCTAGAGGCGGGGGGAAATCGAACACTGAAGCTTTCTTT.

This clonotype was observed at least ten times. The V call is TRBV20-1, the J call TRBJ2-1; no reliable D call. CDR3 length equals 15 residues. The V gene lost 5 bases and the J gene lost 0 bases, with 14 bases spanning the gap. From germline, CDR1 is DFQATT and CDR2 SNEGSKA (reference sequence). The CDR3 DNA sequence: TGCAGTGCTCTGGGCGACCTGAGCTCCTACAATGAGCAGTTCTTC. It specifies CSALGDLSSYNEQFF.

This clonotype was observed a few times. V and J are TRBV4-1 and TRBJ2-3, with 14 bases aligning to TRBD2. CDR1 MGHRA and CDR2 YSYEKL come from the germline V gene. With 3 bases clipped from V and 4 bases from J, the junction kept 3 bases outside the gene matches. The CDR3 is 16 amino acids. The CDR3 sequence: CASSQGTSGSPDTQYF. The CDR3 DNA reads TGCGCCAGCAGCCAGGGGACTAGCGGGAGTCCAGATACGCAGTATTTT.

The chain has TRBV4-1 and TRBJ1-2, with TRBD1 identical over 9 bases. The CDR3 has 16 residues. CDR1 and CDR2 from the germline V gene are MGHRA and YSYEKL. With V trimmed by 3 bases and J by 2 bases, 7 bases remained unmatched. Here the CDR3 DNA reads TGCGCCAGCAGCCAGGTCCCGGGACAGGGAAACTATGGCTACACCTTC. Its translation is CASSQVPGQGNYGYTF.

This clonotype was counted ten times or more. CDR3 nucleotides: TGTGCCAGCAGCTATCGACAGGGTTTGGGCTACACCTTC. The encoded protein is CASSYRQGLGYTF. The chain joins TRBV7-8 to TRBJ1-2, with TRBD1 identical over 7 bases. The CDR3 has 13 residues. Germline V lookup: CDR1 SGHVS, CDR2 FQNEAQ. After removal of 4 bases from V and 8 bases from J, the junction contained 7 bases not matched to a gene. Full variable domain (remainder filled in from reference TRBV7-8 and TRBJ1-2): GAGVSQSPRYKVAKRGQDVALRCDPISGHVSLFWYQQALGQGPEFLTYFQNEAQLDKSGLPSDRFFAERPEGSVSTLKIQRTQQEDSAVYLCASSYRQGLGYTFGSGTRLTVV.

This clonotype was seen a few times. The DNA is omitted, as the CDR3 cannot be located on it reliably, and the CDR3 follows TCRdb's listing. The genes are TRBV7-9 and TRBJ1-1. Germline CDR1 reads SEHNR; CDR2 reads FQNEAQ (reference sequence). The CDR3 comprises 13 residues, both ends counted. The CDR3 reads CASSFSLDTEAFF.

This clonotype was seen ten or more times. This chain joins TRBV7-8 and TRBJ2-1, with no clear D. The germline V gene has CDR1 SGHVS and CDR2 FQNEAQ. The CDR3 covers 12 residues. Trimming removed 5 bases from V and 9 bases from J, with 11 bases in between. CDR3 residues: CASSALNGEQFF. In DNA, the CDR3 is TGTGCCAGCAGCGCCCTAAACGGTGAGCAGTTCTTC.

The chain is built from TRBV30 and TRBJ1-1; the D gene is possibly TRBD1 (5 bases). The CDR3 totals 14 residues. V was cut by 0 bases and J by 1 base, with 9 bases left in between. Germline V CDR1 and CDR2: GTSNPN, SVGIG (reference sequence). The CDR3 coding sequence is TGTGCCTGGAGTGTAAAGGGGTGGAACACTGAAGCTTTCTTT. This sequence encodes CAWSVKGWNTEAFF.

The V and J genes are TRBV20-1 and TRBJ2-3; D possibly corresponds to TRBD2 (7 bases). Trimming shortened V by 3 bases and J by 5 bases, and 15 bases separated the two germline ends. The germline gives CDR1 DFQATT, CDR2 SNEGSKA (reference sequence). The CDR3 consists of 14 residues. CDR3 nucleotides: TGCAGTGCTAGTCGGGGGGCCGGGGGAGATACGCAGTATTTT. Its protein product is CSASRGAGGDTQYF.

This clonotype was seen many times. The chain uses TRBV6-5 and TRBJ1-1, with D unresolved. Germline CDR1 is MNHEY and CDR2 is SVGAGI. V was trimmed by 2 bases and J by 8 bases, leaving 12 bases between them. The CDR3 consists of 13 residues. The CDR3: CASSYGVAQEAFF. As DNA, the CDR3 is TGTGCCAGCAGTTACGGCGTGGCTCAGGAAGCTTTCTTT.

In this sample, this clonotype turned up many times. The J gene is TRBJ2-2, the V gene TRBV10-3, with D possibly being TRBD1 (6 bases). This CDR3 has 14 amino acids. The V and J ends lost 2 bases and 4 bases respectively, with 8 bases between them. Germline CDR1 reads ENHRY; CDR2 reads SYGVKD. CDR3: CAISEGQITGELFF. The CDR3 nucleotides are TGTGCCATCAGTGAGGGACAGATCACCGGGGAGCTGTTTTTT.

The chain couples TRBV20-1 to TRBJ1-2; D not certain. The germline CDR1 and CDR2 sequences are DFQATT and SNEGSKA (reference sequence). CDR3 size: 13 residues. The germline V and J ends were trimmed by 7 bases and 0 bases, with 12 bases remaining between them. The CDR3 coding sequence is TGCAGTGTTAGTCCGGCAACTAACTATGGCTACACCTTC. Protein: CSVSPATNYGYTF.

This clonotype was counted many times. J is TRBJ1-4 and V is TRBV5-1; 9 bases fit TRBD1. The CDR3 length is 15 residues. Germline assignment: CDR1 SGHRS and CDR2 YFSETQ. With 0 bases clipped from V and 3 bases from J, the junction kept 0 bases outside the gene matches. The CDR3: CASSLGDRANEKLFF. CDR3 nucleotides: TGCGCCAGCAGCTTGGGGGACAGGGCTAATGAAAAACTGTTTTTT.